This is a list of T cell receptor beta chains from one sample in a study of blood T cell repertoires in COVID-19. Assay used: immunoSEQ multiplex PCR; TCRdb lists only in-frame clones, some missing. The data show about half a million clones, approximately 83% seen once. The sequenced material came from peripheral blood. These receptors were obtained from a human donor in a cohort sampled during active COVID-19. The CDR3 runs from the conserved cysteine through the conserved F or W. The order of the fields is CDR3 protein, CDR3 DNA, D gene, J gene, V gene, CDR3 length, clone size. The D gene is left open where the match is weak. The listing skips clone size in some rows; elsewhere it reads once, few, many or a size class.

CDR3aa: CASSRGTDNSPLHF
CDR3nt: TGTGCCAGCAGCCGCGGGACGGACAATTCACCCCTCCACTTT
d_gene: -
j_gene: TRBJ1-6
v_gene: TRBV3-1/TRBV3-2
len: 14
abundance: once

CDR3aa: CASSLMGTSREQFF
CDR3nt: TGTGCCAGCAGCTTAATGGGGACTAGTCGTGAGCAGTTCTTC
d_gene: TRBD2
j_gene: TRBJ2-1
v_gene: TRBV7-3
len: 14
abundance: -

CDR3aa: CARGVGEGSNQPQHF
CDR3nt: TGCGCCAGAGGCGTTGGGGAGGGTAGCAATCAGCCCCAGCATTTT
d_gene: -
j_gene: TRBJ1-5
v_gene: TRBV10-1
len: 15
abundance: -

CDR3aa: CASSLGRTIQGWSQPQHF
CDR3nt: TGTGCCAGCAGCTTAGGTCGGACAATACAGGGCTGGAGTCAGCCCCAGCATTTT
d_gene: -
j_gene: TRBJ1-5
v_gene: TRBV7-3
len: 18
abundance: -

CDR3aa: CASVRTGGDYGYTF
CDR3nt: TGTGCCAGCGTCAGGACAGGGGGGGACTATGGCTACACCTTC
d_gene: TRBD1
j_gene: TRBJ1-2
v_gene: TRBV6-5
len: 14
abundance: -

CDR3aa: CASSVSGTGAYEQYF
CDR3nt: TGCGCCAGCAGTGTATCGGGGACAGGGGCCTACGAGCAGTACTTC
d_gene: TRBD1
j_gene: TRBJ2-7
v_gene: TRBV10-1
len: 15
abundance: -

CDR3aa: CASCPQGTFNEKLFF
CDR3nt: TGTGCCAGCTGTCCACAGGGGACCTTTAATGAAAAACTGTTTTTT
d_gene: TRBD1
j_gene: TRBJ1-4
v_gene: TRBV7-9
len: 15
abundance: -

CDR3aa: CASSQEPAENTGELFF
CDR3nt: TGTGCCAGCAGCCAAGAGCCAGCGGAGAACACCGGGGAGCTGTTTTTT
d_gene: -
j_gene: TRBJ2-2
v_gene: TRBV3-1/TRBV3-2
len: 16
abundance: -

CDR3aa: CSVVTGGEETQYF
CDR3nt: TGCAGCGTTGTTACGGGGGGTGAGGAGACCCAGTACTTC
d_gene: TRBD2
j_gene: TRBJ2-5
v_gene: TRBV29-1
len: 13
abundance: -

CDR3aa: CASSFGLAAVQYF
CDR3nt: TGTGCCAGCAGCTTCGGACTAGCGGCGGTGCAGTACTTC
d_gene: TRBD2
j_gene: TRBJ2-7
v_gene: TRBV7-2
len: 13
abundance: -

CDR3aa: CASSQDTGERGYTF
CDR3nt: TGCGCCAGCAGCCAAGATACGGGGGAGCGTGGCTACACCTTC
d_gene: -
j_gene: TRBJ1-2
v_gene: TRBV4-3
len: 14
abundance: -